This TCR beta chain emerged from a study of human T cells and chemical hapten exposure (dated by TCRdb to about 2021). About the study as a whole: For sensitization, 2% DPC in acetone was applied to an approximately 2 cm by approximately 2 cm area of upper inner arm skin. Blood samples were taken from patients before sensitization (week 0) and then at 2, 6 and about 24 weeks after DPC sensitization. Patch tests used Finn chambers with 0.01% DPC on the upper back, scored after 6 days by International Contact Dermatitis Research Group standards. Throughout the study period of 20 to 25 weeks, patients also received therapeutic DPC doses to the scalp every week. For TCR sequencing, blood came from about 28 alopecia patients at anywhere from one to four time points (pre-sensitization, 2, 6 and 24 weeks). Both TCR alpha and TCR beta chains were sequenced from each blood RNA sample. The libraries were sequenced as a pool, and the TCR yield per sample differed mostly because of small variations in library volumes within the pool. Most of the patients in the cohort were female, and the cohort covered alopecia areata with under or over 50% scalp involvement, alopecia totalis and alopecia universalis. In alopecia patients, the study followed how the peripheral blood TCR repertoire changed in vivo over primary and secondary sensitization to diphenylcyclopropenone (DPC), a hapten.

There are many counts of this clonotype. Its recognized antigen is unknown. Within one base of it there is no much larger clone, and no base qualities were kept. General study outcomes and caveats: Because every patient had alopecia, a presumed autoimmune disease, the patients' immune response might differ from that of healthy individuals. Significantly more large CDR3 similarity clusters were formed by expanded TCRs than by pre-sensitization or healthy control sets, consistent with antigen-driven responses. After repeated subsampling, the strength of the expansion versus patch-test correlation and the threshold at which it became significant changed. A positive correlation was found between the number of PT1 expanded TCRs and patch test score, with significance reached at thresholds 8, 16 and 32 but not 4. DPC sensitization did not change how many TCRs were above 1 in 1000 frequency, and no evidence was found of alterations in global repertoire structure.

The library was prepared using RACE. The sequencing machine was a NextSeq 500. Library preparation attached unique molecular identifiers to individual cDNA molecules for quantitative, reproducible TCR counting. As for how the authors treated the data: A median of about 87,000 TCRs per sample was observed, with a range of about 20,000 to 690,600. The Decombinator software suite was used to annotate the V, J and CDR3 of the TCR reads. Every sample was subsampled to the same number of TCRs (28,000) for the PS versus PT1 abundance plots. Expanded TCRs were defined as absent before sensitization and observed at least eight times at the 2-week time point. TCRdb trimmed public reads at Q25 via fastp, called clones via MiXCR and kept in-frame beta chains. When rows share a CDR3 protein, they turn into one entry using the most common DNA and genes. Here the V and J calls rest on TCRdb's processing, not on the authors' analysis. A total of under 60,000 distinct CDR3 sequences appear in this sample, approximately 9.6% of them only once. Around a tenth of the sample is in the top ten clones.

Explained via the paper, the time point label denotes: pre-sensitization, week 0. The sample's treatment or condition label, decoded: therapeutic diphenylcyclopropenone sensitization with weekly scalp DPC. Total RNA was extracted from unfractionated whole blood collected in Tempus Blood RNA tubes. Blood at each patch-test visit was drawn before the patch test was applied. Eligible patients were aged 18 to 70, diagnosed with alopecia, deemed suitable for DPC therapy, and excluded if pregnant. The germline V gene encodes CDR1 SEHNR and CDR2 FQNEAQ (reference sequence). A distance of 12 bases separates the germline ends of V and J, which lose 1 base and 3 bases respectively. The CDR3 has 16 amino acids, counting the end cysteine and phenylalanine. Only the CDR3 DNA is retained, 48 bases long and in frame from the first base.

The material sequenced was whole blood, taken in connection with sensitization to the hapten diphenylcyclopropenone (DPC). The source of this sequence is a woman younger than 45 with alopecia areata. Some clones in this sample may be carry-over from other donors' samples. The chain joins TRBV7-9 to TRBJ1-4; there is no confident call for the D gene. CDR3 region: CASSLGLDFANEKLFF. The DNA reads TGTGCCAGCAGCTTAGGACTGGACTTTGCTAATGAAAAACTGTTTTTT. Here the CDR3 is joined to the reference TRBV7-9 and TRBJ1-4 genes, and the full variable domain is: DTGVSQNPRHKITKRGQNVTFRCDPISEHNRLYWYRQTLGQGPEFLTYFQNEAQLEKSRLLSDRFSAERPKGSFSTLEIQRTEQGDSAMYLCASSLGLDFANEKLFFGSGTQLSVL.